This entry is about one T cell receptor (beta chain). Its specificity is not known. CDR1 is LNHNV and CDR2 is YYDKDF in the germline V gene (reference sequence). The V gene end was trimmed by 4 bases and the J gene end by 11 bases; junction bases not matched to a gene: 6. The CDR3 has 12 residues. The sample originates from a study of identical twins. TCRdb passed the 5' RACE reads through MiXCR, listing each CDR3 protein once. The data hold roughly 720,000 distinct CDR3 sequences, with about 18% observed a single time. Findings of the study overall: While abundant cord blood beta clonotypes carried fewer insertions, memory repertoires showed no such pattern.

Healthy Caucasians provided all donations. A further study also used this sample, focusing on T cells expressing NK-cell markers.

The origin of this receptor is a young woman in good health. Sequenced: PBMCs. This rearrangement joins TRBV15 to TRBJ1-1; 8 bases align to TRBD1. The CDR3 DNA reads as TGTGCCACCAGCACCCACAGGGGGGCGGCTTTCTTT. Amino acid sequence: CATSTHRGAAFF.